These 19 T cell receptor beta chains share one sample of origin, sequenced in a study of OX40 agonist ivuxolimab in advanced cancers. Clones were read by immunoSEQ multiplex PCR, and TCRdb kept only the in-frame ones, dropping some. The table includes approximately 82,000 clones, 80% to 95% detected once. The material was CD4+ or CD8+ T cells sorted from blood, obtained in a trial of the OX40 agonist ivuxolimab. Receptor source: an adult with an advanced solid tumor such as melanoma, head and neck, liver or kidney cancer.

The DNA for the CDR3 is TGTGCCAGCTCACCAGGGCTGGACACTGAAGCTTTCTTT. Translated: CASSPGLDTEAFF. This sequence joins TRBV18 and TRBJ1-1; D unresolved. CDR1 and CDR2 (germline): KGHSH, LQKENI. V was clipped by 2 bases and J by 3 bases, with 7 bases between them. This CDR3 comprises 13 residues.

The V and J genes are TRBV29-1 and TRBJ1-1, with D possibly TRBD1 on 6 matching bases. V shed 6 bases and J shed 4 bases, with 21 bases lying between them. CDR3 length equals 15 residues. The V gene's germline CDR1 is SQVTM and CDR2 ANQGSEA. Here the CDR3 reads CSVGSLTGRVTEAFF. The CDR3 DNA follows: TGCAGCGTGGGGTCGCTAACAGGGCGGGTCACTGAAGCTTTCTTT.

The chain couples TRBV7-8 to TRBJ2-5; 12 bases line up with TRBD2. The V and J ends lost 5 bases and 9 bases, in that order; junction bases with no gene match: 10. This CDR3 contains 15 residues. Germline CDR1 is SGHVS and CDR2 is FQNEAQ. The CDR3 sequence: CASSPEGLAGYPQYF. The CDR3 DNA sequence: TGTGCCAGCAGCCCCGAAGGACTAGCGGGGTACCCCCAGTACTTC.

The genes are TRBV5-1 and TRBJ1-2; D is uncertain. The CDR3 covers 12 residues. V dropped 0 bases and J dropped 8 bases, with 8 bases sitting between them. Germline V gene lookup returns CDR1 SGHRS and CDR2 YFSETQ. The CDR3 DNA follows: TGCGCCAGCAGCTTGGTTGGAGAAGGCTACACCTTC. Its translation: CASSLVGEGYTF.

This chain uses TRBV5-1 with TRBJ2-2; 7 nucleotides align to TRBD1. Germline CDR1 and CDR2: SGHRS and YFSETQ. Trimming cost V 5 bases and J 0 bases; bases outside gene matches: 4. The CDR3 has 15 amino acids. CDR3 sequence reads: CASRPGTANTGELFF. CDR3 nucleotide sequence: TGCGCCAGCAGACCCGGGACAGCGAACACCGGGGAGCTGTTTTTT.

The chain is built from TRBV2 and TRBJ2-1; possible D gene TRBD2, 6 bases. Trimming shortened V by 7 bases and J by 1 base, and 14 bases separated the two germline ends. This CDR3 has 15 residues. Germline-derived CDR1 and CDR2 are SNHLY and FYNNEI. The CDR3 spells CASNQEGSSYNEQFF. CDR3 nucleotide sequence: TGTGCCAGCAATCAGGAGGGGTCATCCTACAATGAGCAGTTCTTC.

The chain is built from TRBV5-1 and TRBJ2-7, with 9 bases matching TRBD1. In germline, CDR1 is SGHRS, CDR2 YFSETQ. This CDR3 is built from 15 residues. V was clipped by 2 bases and J by 1 base; unmatched bases: 4. Written as DNA, the CDR3 is TGCGCCAGCAGCTTAGGTGGGACAGGGTCCTACGAGCAGTACTTC. Residues: CASSLGGTGSYEQYF.

V is TRBV5-1 and J is TRBJ2-2; no clear D gene. Germline-derived CDR1 and CDR2 are SGHRS and YFSETQ. The V end lost 0 bases, the J end lost 1 base, and 7 bases lay between the germline ends. The CDR3 has 15 amino acids. The CDR3 reads CASSLGAVNTGELFF. The CDR3 DNA sequence: TGCGCCAGCAGCTTGGGGGCAGTGAACACCGGGGAGCTGTTTTTT.

In DNA, the CDR3 is TGTGCCAGCAGCCCACAGGGCCTAACAGATACGCAGTATTTT. Protein product: CASSPQGLTDTQYF. The chain carries TRBV7-3 and TRBJ2-3, with D possibly TRBD1 on 6 matching bases. CDR3 length equals 14 residues. Per the germline V gene, CDR1 is SGHTA and CDR2 is FQGTGA. V lost 5 bases to trimming and J lost 3 bases, with 12 bases between them.

The chain joins TRBV4-1 to TRBJ2-2; the D is unclear. V lost 0 bases to trimming and J lost 4 bases, with 9 bases between them. This CDR3 has 15 residues. Germline values: CDR1 MGHRA, CDR2 YSYEKL. The CDR3 loop reads CASSQERLFTGELFF. The CDR3 DNA reads as TGCGCCAGCAGCCAAGAACGTCTTTTCACCGGGGAGCTGTTTTTT.

In this sample, this clone turned up once. The chain joins TRBV28 to TRBJ2-7, with 9 bases identical to TRBD2. The CDR3 loop spans 12 amino acids. Germline V lookup: CDR1 MDHEN, CDR2 SYDVKM. After removal of 6 bases from V and 5 bases from J, the junction contained 2 bases not matched to a gene. The CDR3, as DNA: TGTGCCAGCAGCCAGCGGGGGGACGAGCAGTACTTC. Amino acid sequence: CASSQRGDEQYF.

In DNA, the CDR3 is TGTGCCAGCAGCCCCGGGGGGGACAGGGCGCACACTGAAGCTTTCTTT. It specifies CASSPGGDRAHTEAFF. The chain uses TRBV5-4 and TRBJ1-1, with 9 bases that match TRBD1. The V gene's germline CDR1 is SGHNT and CDR2 YYREEE (reference sequence). V lost 4 bases, J lost 3 bases, and 10 bases stayed unmatched. This CDR3 spans 16 amino acids.

The CDR3 loop is CASSLRARTGSYSYNEQFF. Written as DNA, the CDR3 is TGTGCCAGCAGCCTCAGAGCCCGGACAGGGTCTTATTCCTACAATGAGCAGTTCTTC. The chain uses TRBV7-8 and TRBJ2-1, with TRBD1 matching over 8 bases. Germline V gene sequence: CDR1 SGHVS, CDR2 FQNEAQ. V was clipped by 5 bases and J by 1 base; unmatched bases: 16. The CDR3 runs to 19 residues.

The chain carries TRBV5-1 and TRBJ1-1; 11 bases map to TRBD1. Germline-derived CDR1 and CDR2 are SGHRS and YFSETQ. Trimming took 4 bases from V and 6 from J; bases not matched to a gene: 8. The CDR3 has 15 residues. The CDR3 coding sequence is TGCGCCAGCAGCCTAGGACAGGGGGCGCCGGCTGAAGCTTTCTTT. Translating gives CASSLGQGAPAEAFF.

This sequence joins TRBV29-1 and TRBJ2-5; D is uncertain. CDR1 is SQVTM and CDR2 is ANQGSEA in the germline V gene. Trimming cost V 6 bases and J 4 bases, with 12 bases left between them. The CDR3 has 12 residues. Written as DNA, the CDR3 is TGCAGCGTCCGAGAAACGGGAGAGACCCAGTACTTC. This codes for CSVRETGETQYF.

The V and J genes are TRBV7-8 and TRBJ2-7, with 8 bases fitting TRBD2. Germline trimming cut 3 bases from V and 2 bases from J; bases unmatched to any gene: 12. Germline CDR1 reads SGHVS; CDR2 reads FQNEAQ. The CDR3 loop spans 17 amino acids. In DNA, the CDR3 is TGTGCCAGCAGCTTTGGGCTCCATAGCGGGGTCCCCTACGAGCAGTACTTC. Encoded protein: CASSFGLHSGVPYEQYF.

CDR3 bases: TGTGCCAGCAGCTTATCGCTAGCCCCCAGTGAGCAGTTCTTC. This codes for CASSLSLAPSEQFF. The chain couples TRBV7-8 to TRBJ2-1, with D perhaps matching TRBD2 (5 bases). V shed 2 bases and J shed 9 bases, with 14 bases lying between them. Germline V CDR1 and CDR2: SGHVS, FQNEAQ. This CDR3 contains 14 residues.

The chain links TRBV6-5 to TRBJ1-4; TRBD1 matches 8 bases. The CDR3 loop spans 15 amino acids. The junction had 2 bases not matched to a gene; V was cut back by 0 bases and J by 5 bases. CDR1 and CDR2 (germline): MNHEY, SVGAGI. CDR3 amino acids: CASSYSPGGNEKLFF. The CDR3 DNA follows: TGTGCCAGCAGTTACTCGCCAGGGGGCAATGAAAAACTGTTTTTT.

A remark on this clone: Other nucleotide sequences in the sample specify the same CDR3. V gene TRBV11-3 combines with J gene TRBJ2-3, with D hard to call. Trimming pared 4 bases from V and 6 bases from J, leaving 8 bases between. Germline V lookup: CDR1 SGHNT, CDR2 YENEEA. This CDR3 has 12 residues. CDR3 residues: CASSSGWDTQYF. CDR3 nucleotide sequence: TGTGCCAGCAGCTCGGGCTGGGATACGCAGTATTTT. Based on the CDR3 plus reference TRBV11-3 and TRBJ2-3, the full variable domain is EAGVVQSPRYKIIEKKQPVAFWCNPISGHNTLYWYLQNLGQGPELLIRYENEEAVDDSQLPKDRFSAERLKGVDSTLKIQPAELGDSAVYLCASSSGWDTQYFGPGTRLTVL.